Shown below are 9 T cell receptor beta chains from a single sample sequenced in a study of blood T cell repertoires in COVID-19. Using immunoSEQ multiplex PCR, the repertoire was profiled, and TCRdb retains in-frame clones only, with some absent. The repertoire holds 140,000 to 150,000 clones, approximately 84% seen once, with 4.8% in the top ten. The sequenced sample consisted of peripheral blood. Receptors were obtained from a human donor in a cohort sampled during active COVID-19.

This clone appeared a single time. The genes are TRBV14 and TRBJ2-1, with 12 bases identical to TRBD2. This CDR3 region has 15 residues. The germline gives CDR1 SGHDN, CDR2 FVKESK. Germline trimming cut 4 bases from V and 4 bases from J; bases unmatched to any gene: 2. This CDR3 reads CASSPGTSGYNEQFF. Written as DNA, the CDR3 is TGTGCCAGCAGCCCGGGGACTAGCGGGTACAATGAGCAGTTCTTC.

J is TRBJ2-5 and V is TRBV4-1, with 7 positions matching TRBD1. This CDR3 is built from 14 residues. The ends lost 3 bases at V and 1 base at J; junction bases unmatched: 2. Germline V gene data show CDR1 as MGHRA and CDR2 as YSYEKL. The CDR3 loop reads CASSHGDSQETQYF. DNA for the CDR3: TGCGCCAGCAGCCACGGGGACAGCCAAGAGACCCAGTACTTC.

The rearrangement uses TRBV7-9 and TRBJ1-1, with D possibly being TRBD1 (5 bases). Per germline, CDR1 SEHNR and CDR2 FQNEAQ (reference sequence). V was shortened by 4 bases and J by 6 bases, with 18 bases between the two germline ends. The CDR3 is 15 amino acids. This CDR3 reads CASSSTTGRDPEAFF. The DNA of the CDR3 is TGTGCCAGCAGCTCCACGACCGGGAGGGACCCTGAAGCTTTCTTT.

The V and J genes are TRBV27 and TRBJ2-5; 7 nucleotides agree with TRBD1. This CDR3 comprises 15 residues. V shed 0 bases and J 4 bases; nucleotides not matched to a gene: 5. Germline V gives CDR1 MNHEY, CDR2 SMNVEV (reference sequence). The CDR3: CASSLSSTGSETQYF. The CDR3 DNA reads TGTGCCAGCAGTTTATCTTCGACAGGGTCAGAGACCCAGTACTTC.

The table lists this clone with many counts. The V call is TRBV7-8, the J call TRBJ2-2; the match to TRBD2 covers 12 bases. The CDR3 is made up of 16 amino acids. Germline values: CDR1 SGHVS, CDR2 FQNEAQ. The J segment lost 8 bases and the V segment lost 5 bases, leaving 9 bases of the junction unmatched. CDR3 nucleotide sequence: TGTGCCAGCAGCCACCCGGCGACTAGCGGGAGTGGGGAGCTGTTTTTT. This translates into CASSHPATSGSGELFF.

This sequence joins TRBV5-1 and TRBJ2-2; 9 bases align to TRBD2. The ends lost 0 bases at V and 0 bases at J; junction bases unmatched: 3. Germline lookup yields CDR1 SGHRS and CDR2 YFSETQ. The CDR3 extends over 17 amino acids. CDR3 DNA sequence: TGCGCCAGCAGCTTGGACCTAGCGGGACCGAACACCGGGGAGCTGTTTTTT. The encoded protein is CASSLDLAGPNTGELFF.

V usage is TRBV4-2 and J usage is TRBJ1-4; no firm D call. Deletions cut 4 bases from V and 0 bases from J, with 24 bases between. The CDR3 contains 20 residues. The germline gives CDR1 LGHNA, CDR2 YNFKEQ. As DNA, the CDR3 is TGTGCCAGCAGCCCCCGCCCAAAACTTATTGGAGTTGCAACTAATGAAAAACTGTTTTTT. Translating gives CASSPRPKLIGVATNEKLFF.

This clone was observed once. V usage is TRBV28 and J usage is TRBJ1-1, with TRBD1 matching over 7 bases. This CDR3 region has 14 residues. Unmatched junction bases numbered 4, after V lost 2 bases and J lost 4 bases. Germline V gives CDR1 MDHEN, CDR2 SYDVKM. CDR3 loop: CASSLIQGTTEAFF. CDR3 DNA: TGTGCCAGCAGTTTAATACAGGGGACCACTGAAGCTTTCTTT.

This clone was found many times. J is TRBJ1-1 and V is TRBV12-5, with TRBD1 as a possible D gene (5 bases). V lost 2 bases and J 5 bases, leaving 18 bases between the germline ends. The germline CDR1 and CDR2 sequences are LGHNT and FRNRAP. The CDR3 sequence is 16 residues long. The CDR3 sequence is CASGLPRGGEKTEAFF. CDR3 nucleotide sequence: TGTGCTAGTGGTTTGCCCCGGGGAGGGGAGAAGACTGAAGCTTTCTTT.